This entry features one T cell receptor (beta chain) sequence. Antigen unknown. Clones were read by immunoSEQ multiplex PCR, and TCRdb kept only the in-frame ones, dropping some. This table has roughly 93,000 clones, about 89% appearing once. The source of the sample is a study of T cell responses to AZD1222 COVID-19 vaccine. Notes on the study in general: Spike-specific TCR depth and breadth grew after two AZD1222 doses.

Germline-derived CDR1 and CDR2 are LGHDT and YNNKEL (reference sequence). The CDR3 runs 13 residues. V dropped 0 bases and J dropped 7 bases, with 7 bases sitting between them. The TCR comes from an adult in good health. The sequencing used peripheral blood, collected on day 0 of AZD1222 vaccination. This rearrangement joins TRBV3-1 (or the pseudogene TRBV3-2) to TRBJ2-1; no firm D call. The CDR3 is CASSQDMVNEQFF. The CDR3 coding sequence is TGTGCCAGCAGCCAAGATATGGTTAATGAGCAGTTCTTC.